This note documents a single T cell receptor beta chain sequence. Its antigen is unknown. No base quality information exists; no much larger clone differs at one position. This specimen comes from a study of cytomegalovirus exposure and HLA in healthy donors (dated by TCRdb to 2016 to 2017). Background for the entire study: In an earlier analysis of roughly 590 of the donors, 276 Gb of sequence data and just under 120 million unique TCR beta sequences from 150 million to 200 million T cells were reported. Approximately 300 gigabases of sequencing data and approximately 91 million unique TCR sequences made up an early release that covered approximately 620 HLA-typed donors. Of the approximately 400 genotyped donors, over 70% fell in the genetic ancestry cluster associated with self-reported Caucasian donors. The aim of the study was to test whether cataloging public T cell receptors could identify signatures of past pathogen exposure. Using immunosequencing, the study profiled T cell repertoires from about 610 subjects and related those repertoires to cytomegalovirus serostatus. Along with the approximately 620-subject first cohort, a separate validation cohort of over 90 different subjects was used. To predict cytomegalovirus infection status, the study combined high-throughput TCR immunosequencing, statistical association of individual TCRs with disease status, and machine learning. A later analysis re-examined previously published TCR beta repertoires from over 500 donors and added high-resolution HLA genotyping to investigate patterns of TCR occurrence. The later analysis used no new phenotypic data to find candidate immune exposures, relying instead on TCR beta sequences and their occurrence across donors. An earlier analysis of approximately 580 of the donors used high-throughput TCR beta sequencing to judge whether each TCR beta V gene segment behaved as functional or pseudogenic. Donor age, sex, ethnicity and CMV serostatus were collected together with the repertoire data. In a later genetic analysis, genome-wide SNP genotypes for about 65% of the 666 donors were used, and that subset was treated as a discovery cohort. All discovery cohort repertoires had been generated on a single sequencing platform. Class I and class II HLA loci were covered by the typing at four-digit resolution. Typing coverage differed by locus: A, B, C, DRB1 and DQB1 were typed in roughly 620-630 donors, DQA1 in about 550, DPA1 in around 580, and DPB1 in 400 to 480. Several DR-DQ haplotypes were handled as single units for association and clustering, since linkage in the cohort was strong. Among several hundred genotyped donors of the cohort, an average of roughly 230,000 unique TCR beta nucleotide sequences was sequenced per donor, of which 15% to 20% were non-productive. Broader findings and caveats from the paper: Three of the identified cytomegalovirus-associated TCR beta chains were confirmed in vitro to be specific for cytomegalovirus antigens. In the study, approximately 150 TCR beta chains were listed as associated with cytomegalovirus. The classifier was reported to diagnose cytomegalovirus status with high specificity and sensitivity in both the original and validation cohorts. In a later analysis, most CMV-associated TCR beta chains were found to appear HLA-restricted, with HLA associations seemingly driven largely by CMV exposure. Because counts were too low, roughly 16 rarely observed V segments, including chromosome 9 orphons, were excluded from the earlier analysis of 587 of the donors. A further reported finding was that TCR beta sequences accurately predicted the HLA-A and HLA-B alleles for most subjects in the first cohort. In a later analysis, 15,000 to 20,000 TCR beta sequences were associated with specific HLA alleles at a false discovery rate of 0.05. An earlier analysis of 450 to 750 of the donors showed that most TCR beta V segments appeared in productive rearrangements either about 90% or about 30% of the time, which broadly matched IMGT annotations. Because HLA typing was unavailable for some donors at each locus, only the typed subset was used in association tests. In this cohort, only TCR beta chains were sequenced, and detectable features were limited by the absence of alpha or paired-chain data. Roughly uniform sequencing depth across donors was assumed in presence/absence analyses, although this assumption may not hold. Correlated functional status among segregating V segments might reflect linkage disequilibrium, but an unknown experimental factor could not be ruled out. The 87-base-pair reads could not distinguish some IMGT-functional V segments, including TRBV6-2 and TRBV6-3, so those segments were excluded. CMV serostatus was the only immune exposure information available for the cohort. Across donors, most TCR sequences were observed very rarely, whereas some public TCRs were present in many individuals. According to a later analysis, parvovirus B19, influenza, CMV and Epstein-Barr virus appeared linked to several top co-occurrence clusters. A group of highly shared sequence variants was considered likely to be a technical artifact of the sequencing pipeline. An association between a missense DCLRE1C variant and V-gene and J-gene trimming of TCR beta chains was found in a later genetic analysis and replicated in an independent cohort. In a later analysis, HLA-associated TCR beta chains showed more clonal expansion and lower generation probabilities than non-associated chains that were equally common. According to a later analysis, TCR association rates differed among HLA loci, with DRB1 alleles showing the most associated TCRs and HLA-C alleles showing the fewest. The authors suggested that the approach could potentially be extended to other disease states and immunological phenotypes. Strong co-occurrence of HLA alleles, especially DR and DQ, made assigning TCR associations to individual alleles difficult. According to a later genetic analysis, donors in an Asian-associated ancestry cluster had fewer N-insertions in productive TCRs than the roughly 700-donor mean.

Libraries came from the immunoSEQ multiplex PCR assay. A mixture of 60 forward primers for TCR Vbeta segments and 13 reverse primers for TCR Jbeta segments was used in the multiplex PCR. A multiplex PCR assay on genomic DNA amplified the CDR3 region of rearranged TCR beta genes. The Illumina HiSeq System was used to sequence the amplified TCR beta libraries as 87-base-pair reads. Per the source publication's procedure: Across the 700 or so repertoires, a later analysis counted 78 million or so unique TCR beta chains, roughly 11 million of which were shared by at least two donors. To remove PCR and sequencing errors, raw reads were error-corrected and collapsed into unique sequences using a nearest-neighbor algorithm that merged closely related sequences. To assign V, D and J gene segments, CDR3 sequences were aligned to IMGT reference sequences. For a sequence to be retained, a match of at least six nucleotides was required to both a V gene segment and a J gene segment. Rearrangements were called productive when the CDR3 lacked stop codons and stayed in frame with V and J; all others were non-productive. CDR3 was defined by IMGT convention, running from the second conserved V-encoded cysteine to the conserved J-encoded phenylalanine. The earlier analysis of about 500 of the donors excluded sequences that lacked an unambiguous match to a single V gene segment. In an earlier analysis of roughly 600 of the donors, a V segment was called functional when productive rearrangements were above 56.7%, and segregating when the standard deviation between donors exceeded 5%. A statistical classification framework was developed to diagnose cytomegalovirus status using the catalog of TCR beta chain sequences. In a later analysis, TCR nucleotide sequences were compared against IMGT/GENE-DB human TR gene sequences so that V and J genes could be assigned. The TCRdist pipeline was used in a later analysis to assign CDR3 sequences and most-parsimonious VDJ recombination scenarios. In a later analysis, each TCR beta chain was defined by its CDR3 amino acid sequence together with its V-gene family, and reads without a unique V-gene family were excluded. As a way to deal with suspected cross-contamination and a sequencing artifact, a later analysis dropped 592 nucleotide sequences that were highly shared and had low generation probability. In a later analysis, a clonal expansion index for each public chain was calculated from normalized within-repertoire ranks of inferred template counts. A later analysis computed generation probabilities with a VDJ recombination model fitted to out-of-frame rearrangements, and checked the results against IGoR. Hypergeometric tests were used in a later analysis to score TCR-TCR, TCR-HLA and TCR-CMV co-occurrence, with a repertoire-size bias correction applied to the TCR pairs. To estimate false discovery rates, a later analysis permuted the HLA or CMV assignments 20 times. In a later analysis, co-occurring TCRs were grouped with DBSCAN, and TCRdist sequence similarity was added when clustering was performed within HLA-allele-positive subsets. For co-occurrence clustering, repertoires with fewer than 30,000 or more than 120,000 public chains were excluded, along with roughly five repertoires with anomalous nucleotide sharing. TCRdb took this table from immuneACCESS and kept in-frame rearrangements with V and J called. Such tables lack part of the clones; where checked against another copy, unresolved V genes explain under half of the gap, and the rest is unexplained. The V and J calls and clone size come from that table; D and trimming were worked out from the DNA. This sample is represented by under 80,000 clones; approximately 75% of them were singletons. More than 7% of the sample comes from the top ten.

In the germline V gene, CDR1 corresponds to SGHAT and CDR2 to FQNNGV. The CDR3, from cysteine to phenylalanine, totals 14 residues. The only DNA kept is the CDR3, 42 bases in frame from the first base. The V end loses 4 bases and the J end loses 7 bases, and a stretch of 16 bases separates them. In total, approximately 610 healthy bone marrow donors made up the cohort. At the time of sampling, all cohort members were nominally healthy, though unrecorded immune exposures were likely present. The donor tested CMV seronegative, placing the donor among the approximately 360 seronegative members of the cohort. A peripheral blood sample was provided by each donor, and peripheral blood mononuclear cells were used for TCR beta sequencing. Genomic DNA was extracted from the blood cell samples with the Qiagen DNeasy Blood Extraction Kit.

The chain was built from TRBV11-2 and TRBJ1-1, with the D gene uncertain. This receptor was identified in a middle-aged woman in good health and CMV-seronegative. Sequenced material: PBMCs. The CDR3 is CASSSPRDRVEAFF. The DNA sequence reads TGTGCCAGCAGCTCCCCACGCGATCGGGTTGAAGCTTTCTTT. Outside the CDR3, residues come from the reference TRBV11-2 and TRBJ1-1 proteins, so the full variable domain is: EAGVAQSPRYKIIEKRQSVAFWCNPISGHATLYWYQQILGQGPKLLIQFQNNGVVDDSQLPKDRFSAERLKGVDSTLKIQPAKLEDSAVYLCASSSPRDRVEAFFGQGTRLTVV.